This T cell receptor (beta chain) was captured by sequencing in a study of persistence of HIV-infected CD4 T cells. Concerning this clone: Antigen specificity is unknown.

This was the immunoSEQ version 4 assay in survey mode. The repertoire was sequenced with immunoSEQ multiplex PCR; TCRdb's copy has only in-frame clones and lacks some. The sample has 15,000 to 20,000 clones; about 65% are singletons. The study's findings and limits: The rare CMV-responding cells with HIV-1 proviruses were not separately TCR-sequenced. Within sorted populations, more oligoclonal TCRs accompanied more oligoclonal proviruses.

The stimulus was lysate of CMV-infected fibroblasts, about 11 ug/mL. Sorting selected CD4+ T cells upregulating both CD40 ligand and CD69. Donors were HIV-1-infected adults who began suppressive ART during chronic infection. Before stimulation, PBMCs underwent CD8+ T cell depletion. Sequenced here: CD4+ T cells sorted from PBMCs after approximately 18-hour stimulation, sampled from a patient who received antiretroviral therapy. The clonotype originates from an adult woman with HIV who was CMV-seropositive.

The CDR3 sequence is CATSDRDAGSYNEQFF. In nucleotides, the CDR3 is TGTGCCACCAGTGACCGGGACGCCGGCTCCTACAATGAGCAGTTCTTC. The chain employs TRBV24-1 and TRBJ2-1; D possibly uses TRBD1 or TRBD2 (5 bases each). The CDR3 sequence is 16 residues long. Germline assignment: CDR1 KGHDR and CDR2 SFDVKD. V gave up 4 bases and J gave up 0 bases, with 12 bases separating them.